This TCR beta chain comes out of a study of CD8+ T cells in alopecia areata. General study findings and limits: It was less clear whether patients shared TCRs than it was in mice, possibly because of HLA.

The table lists this clone with a few counts. Its antigen is undetermined. The V end lost 2 bases, the J end lost 1 base, and 13 bases lay between the germline ends. The CDR3 is 16 amino acids. Per the germline V gene, CDR1 is SGHVS and CDR2 is FQNEAQ. The treatment was: oral pan-JAK inhibitor, 5-10 mg twice daily. Alopecia areata patients had lesional scalp punch biopsies and peripheral blood taken from them. TCR sequencing used cDNA made by reverse transcription of extracted RNA. Method: immunoSEQ multiplex PCR; TCRdb's copy keeps in-frame clones and lacks some. The repertoire holds more than 90,000 clones, with roughly 50% as singletons.

This sequence was found in a human donor with alopecia areata. The rearrangement uses TRBV7-8 and TRBJ2-3, with D maybe TRBD1 (5 bases). Sample: CD8+ T cells sorted from blood, taken at week 24, from a patient treated with tofacitinib. CDR3 region: CASSLMPGLGTDTQYF. DNA for the CDR3: TGTGCCAGCAGCTTAATGCCAGGGCTTGGCACAGATACGCAGTATTTT.